This TCR beta chain was recorded in a study of T cell responses to AZD1222 COVID-19 vaccine (dated by TCRdb to the early 2020s). Concerning the study at large: A total of 233 trial participants underwent TCR sequencing, of whom 200 to 220 received two doses of AZD1222 and about 26 received two doses of the MenACWY control vaccine. Trial participants were enrolled by age into subgroups of 18-55, 56-69 and 70-plus years, and around 140, 26 and 57 TCR-sequenced participants, respectively, were included in these subgroups. Results the study describes overall, beyond this receptor: Because no day 14 peak-response samples were available, the repertoires could be characterized only after the peak T cell response. Nearly half of unique spike-specific TCRs reportedly recognized epitopes outside regions mutated in the B.1.351 and B.1.1.7 variants. Conclusions about previously exposed vaccinees are limited because only five or six AZD1222 recipients were SARS-CoV-2 seropositive at baseline. After two AZD1222 doses, spike-specific TCR breadth and depth were significantly higher than at day 0 and than in MenACWY recipients. Vaccine-associated CD4 TCRs spanned the whole spike protein, with dominant responses in regions 160-218 and 743-854. In the small 56-69-year group, the increase in depth fell short of significance, most likely because of low power. Participants were mostly white British and included more females than males, and it was suggested by the authors that clonal diversity may have been underestimated.

Comment on this clone: Its specific antigen is unknown. No base qualities exist here, and no much larger clone lies one base off it.

Sample time point, as interpreted from the label and publication: sample from adult after SARS-CoV-2 infection, after symptom onset. A couple of convalescent COVID-19 patients, sampled after symptom onset from adults with prior SARS-CoV-2 infection, were also TCR-sequenced for comparison. CDR1 and CDR2, per the germline V gene, are SGHVS and FNYEAQ. V loses 5 bases at its end and J loses 7 bases; junction bases beyond the gene matches: 13. The CDR3 measures 16 amino acids from cysteine to phenylalanine. Of all the DNA, just the CDR3 is kept, 48 bases in frame from base 1. The CDR3 regions of human TCRbeta chains were subjected to immunosequencing. On the study's bioinformatics: Repertoire TCRs were checked for matches against a reference library of SARS-CoV-2-specific TCRs that had been generated using the MIRA antigen-specificity platform. Breadth was defined as the fraction of unique TCRs that were SARS-CoV-2-associated. Depth was defined as the fraction of total T cells that were SARS-CoV-2-associated. Each spike-specific TCR was assigned to its reactive spike region and to a CD4 or CD8 class using the MIRA data. Log10-transformed breadth and depth values were compared by one-way ANOVA with Sidak's multiple comparisons tests. This immuneACCESS table, as held by TCRdb, lists in-frame sequences with V and J called but not all clones. Of the missing ones, under half trace to an unresolved V gene in checked studies; the others have no known cause. That table gives V, J and clone size, and the DNA gave D and trimming. The sample has 150,000 to 160,000 clones on record, about 85% of them singletons. Of the sample, roughly 6.9% falls within the top ten clones.

The source material was peripheral blood, sampled after recovery from COVID-19. This clonotype was sampled from an adult who had recovered from COVID-19. The V and J segments used are TRBV7-6 and TRBJ2-7, and 11 junction bases match TRBD2. The DNA sequence is as follows: TGTGCCAGCAGCCCGCTAGGGCTAGCGGGAGGACATGAGCAGTACTTC. This encodes CASSPLGLAGGHEQYF.